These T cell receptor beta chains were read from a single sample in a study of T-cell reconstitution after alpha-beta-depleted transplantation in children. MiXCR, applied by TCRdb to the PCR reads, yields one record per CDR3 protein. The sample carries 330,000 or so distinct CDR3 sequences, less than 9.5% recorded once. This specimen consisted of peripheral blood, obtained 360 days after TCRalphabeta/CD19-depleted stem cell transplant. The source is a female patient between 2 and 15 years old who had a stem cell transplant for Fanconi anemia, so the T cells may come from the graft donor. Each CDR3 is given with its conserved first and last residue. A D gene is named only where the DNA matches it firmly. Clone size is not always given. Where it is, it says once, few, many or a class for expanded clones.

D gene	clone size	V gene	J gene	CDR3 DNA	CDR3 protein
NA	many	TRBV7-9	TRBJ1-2	TGTGCCAGCGCAGCAATCAGGGGACAAGATGGCTACACCTTC	CASAAIRGQDGYTF
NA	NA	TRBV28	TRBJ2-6	TGTGCCAGCAGTCCGCGAGAGGGTGACGCTGGGGCCAACGTCCTGACTTTC	CASSPREGDAGANVLTF
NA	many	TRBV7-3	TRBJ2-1	TGTGCCAGCAGCTTAGTTGTGGGAGCCTACAATGAGCAGTTCTTC	CASSLVVGAYNEQFF
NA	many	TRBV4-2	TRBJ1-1	TGTGCCAGCAGCCAAGAGTCAGCCATGAACACTGAAGCTTTCTTT	CASSQESAMNTEAFF
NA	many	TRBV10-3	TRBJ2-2	TGTGCCATCAGGGCCCTAGATACCGGGGAGCTGTTTTTT	CAIRALDTGELFF
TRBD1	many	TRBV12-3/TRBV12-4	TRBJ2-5	TGTGCCAGCAACTCGGACAGGGAGGTCCGGGAGACCCAGTACTTC	CASNSDREVRETQYF
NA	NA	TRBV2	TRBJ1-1	TGTGGGGGCCAGAGGAACACTGAAGCTTTCTTT	CGGQRNTEAFF
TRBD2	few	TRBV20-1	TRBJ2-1	TGCAGTGCCCATCCCCCGACTAGCGGGGATAGGGATGAGCAGTTCTTC	CSAHPPTSGDRDEQFF
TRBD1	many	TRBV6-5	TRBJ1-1	TGTGCCAGCAGTTACGCCTACAGGGGTACTGAAGCTTTCTTT	CASSYAYRGTEAFF
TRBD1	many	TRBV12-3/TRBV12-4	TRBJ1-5	TGTGCCAGCAGTATTACAGGGGGTAATCAGCCCCAGCATTTT	CASSITGGNQPQHF
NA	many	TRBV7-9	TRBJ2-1	TGTGCCAGCAGCTTGGGTTTTGGGCCGTTCTTC	CASSLGFGPFF
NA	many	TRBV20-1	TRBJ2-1	TGCAGTGCTCTTGACCTGAAACTTAGTCCGTTCTTC	CSALDLKLSPFF
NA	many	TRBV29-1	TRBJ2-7	TGCAGCGTCGTCGGTAAGGGAACCGCCAGTCGCGCCTACGAGCAGTACTTC	CSVVGKGTASRAYEQYF
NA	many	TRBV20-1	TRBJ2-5	TGCAGTGCTATAGACAAATGGGAGACCCAGTACTTC	CSAIDKWETQYF
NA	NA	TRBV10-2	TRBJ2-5	TGCGCCAGCAGTGACTTAGCAGGACTCCAAGAGACCCAGTACTTC	CASSDLAGLQETQYF
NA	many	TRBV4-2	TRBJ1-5	TGTGCCAGCAGCCAAGGACAGTATAGCAATCAGCCCCAGCATTTT	CASSQGQYSNQPQHF
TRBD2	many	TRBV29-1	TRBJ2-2	TGCAGCGTTAGAGCCGGGGGGGGCACCGGGGAGCTGTTTTTT	CSVRAGGGTGELFF
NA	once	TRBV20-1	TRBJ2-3	TGCAGTGCTAGTCCCAAAGCCAGAGATACGCAGTATTTT	CSASPKARDTQYF
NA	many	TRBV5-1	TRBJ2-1	TGCGCCAGCAGCTTGGGGCGTAACCCCTACAATGAGCAGTTCTTC	CASSLGRNPYNEQFF
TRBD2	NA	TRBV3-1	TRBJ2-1	TGTGCCAGCAGCCAAGACGGCATCTCGGCGGGGGGGCGGTTGAGGGAGCAGTTCTTC	CASSQDGISAGGRLREQFF
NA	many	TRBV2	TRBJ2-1	TGTGCCACTAGCTTCAGCTCCTACAATGAGCAGTTCTTC	CATSFSSYNEQFF
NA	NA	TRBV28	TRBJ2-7	TGTGCCAGCAGTTTTCTGGGGGGAGAATCCTACGAGCAGTACTTC	CASSFLGGESYEQYF
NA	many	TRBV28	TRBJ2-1	TGTGCCAGCAGCTCAAGGAAGGGGCTCAGTGAGCAGTTCTTC	CASSSRKGLSEQFF
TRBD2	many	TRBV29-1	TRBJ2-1	TGCAGCGTGTACGGGCTAGCGGGGGGGCAAAATGAGCAGTTCTTC	CSVYGLAGGQNEQFF
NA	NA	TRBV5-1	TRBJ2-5	TGCGCCAGCAGCTTGGCCCCCGGGCAAGAGACCCAGTACTTC	CASSLAPGQETQYF
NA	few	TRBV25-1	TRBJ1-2	TGTGCCAGCAGTGAATTTGGGGGGGCGAGAGGCTACACCTTC	CASSEFGGARGYTF
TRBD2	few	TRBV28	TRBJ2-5	TGTGCCAGCAGCCAATGGACTAGCGGGGGGGCCGCAGAGACCCAGTACTTC	CASSQWTSGGAAETQYF
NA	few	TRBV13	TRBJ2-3	TGTGCCAGCAGCTTAGCGGGGATTTCCGAGGTTGGCACAGATACGCAGTATTTT	CASSLAGISEVGTDTQYF
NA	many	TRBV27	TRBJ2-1	TGTGCCAGCAGTCTTCGGGAAGGTATTAACAATGAGCAGTTCTTC	CASSLREGINNEQFF
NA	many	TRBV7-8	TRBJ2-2	TGTGCCAGCAGCCGAACGCAGGGTGCGAACACCGGGGAGCTGTTTTTT	CASSRTQGANTGELFF
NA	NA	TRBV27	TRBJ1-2	TGTGCCAGCAGAGGGACCCGCAGGGCGAACTATGGCTACACCTTC	CASRGTRRANYGYTF
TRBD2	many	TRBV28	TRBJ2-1	TGTGCCAGCAGTTCTGGGAGGGAATTCTACAATGAGCAGTTCTTC	CASSSGREFYNEQFF
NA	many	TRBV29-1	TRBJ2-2	TGCAGCGCGGGGGTCGGGGAGCTGTTTTTT	CSAGVGELFF
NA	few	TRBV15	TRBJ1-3	TGTGCCACCAGCAGCTCGGATGCTGGAAACACCATATATTTT	CATSSSDAGNTIYF
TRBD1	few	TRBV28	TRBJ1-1	TGTGCCAGCAGTCACAGGGGTGCGACTGAAGCTTTCTTT	CASSHRGATEAFF
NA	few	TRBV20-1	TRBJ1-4	TGCAGTGCTAGAGGTGGGACGAAGAAACTGTTTTTT	CSARGGTKKLFF
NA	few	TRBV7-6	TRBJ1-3	TGTGCCAGCAGCTTAGGTGAAACTCTTGTGGACACCATATATTTT	CASSLGETLVDTIYF
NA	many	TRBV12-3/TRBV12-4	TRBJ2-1	TGTGCCATCAGTTCGTCTAGGGGGGGGGACAATGAGCAGTTCTTC	CAISSSRGGDNEQFF
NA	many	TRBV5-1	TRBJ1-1	TGCGCCAGCAGCTTGGACGGATACACTGAAGCTTTCTTT	CASSLDGYTEAFF
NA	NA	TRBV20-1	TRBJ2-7	TGCAGTGCTACGGGATACTCCTACGAGCAGTACTTC	CSATGYSYEQYF
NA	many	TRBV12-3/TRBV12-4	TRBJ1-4	TGTGCCAGCAGTCCCCGGGGCGGTCGAAATGAAAAACTGTTTTTT	CASSPRGGRNEKLFF
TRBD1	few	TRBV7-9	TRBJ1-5	TGTGCCAGCAGCTTTTGGGGACAGGGTGTTCAGCCCCAGCATTTT	CASSFWGQGVQPQHF
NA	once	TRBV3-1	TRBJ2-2	TGTGCCAGCAGCAAAGAACTAAACACCGGGGAGCTGTTTTTT	CASSKELNTGELFF
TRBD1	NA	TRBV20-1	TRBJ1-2	TGCATCACCGACAGGGAAGGTGGCTACACCTTC	CITDREGGYTF
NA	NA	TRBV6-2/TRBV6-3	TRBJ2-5	TGTGCCAGCAGTTACTCGCTGGGGATGGGAAAGACCCAGTACTTC	CASSYSLGMGKTQYF
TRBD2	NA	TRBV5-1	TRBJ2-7	TGCGCCAGCAGCCAATGGCGTGGGACTAGCGGGAGAACCGAGCAGTACTTC	CASSQWRGTSGRTEQYF
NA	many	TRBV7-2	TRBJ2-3	TGTGCCAGCAGCATCTACCGCACAGATACGCAGTATTTT	CASSIYRTDTQYF
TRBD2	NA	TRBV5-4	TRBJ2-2	TGTGCCAGCAGTCGAGGCAGCGGGGGGGCCTTCGGGGAGCTGTTTTTT	CASSRGSGGAFGELFF
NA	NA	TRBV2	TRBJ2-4	TGTGCCAGCAGAACAGACTCCATTGCCATTCAGTACTTC	CASRTDSIAIQYF
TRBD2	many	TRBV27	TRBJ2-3	TGTGCCAGCAGTCCTAGCGGGAGAGGGAGCACAGATACGCAGTATTTT	CASSPSGRGSTDTQYF
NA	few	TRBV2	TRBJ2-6	TGTGCCAGCAGCCCAGGCGGGCCGGGATCTGGGGCCAACGTCCTGACTTTC	CASSPGGPGSGANVLTF
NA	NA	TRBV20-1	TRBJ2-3	TGCAGTGCTAGAGCTTCGACGGCCCCCCGTGATACGCAGTATTTT	CSARASTAPRDTQYF
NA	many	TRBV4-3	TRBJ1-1	TGCGCCAGCAGCCAAGACGGACAGACGAACACTGAAGCTTTCTTT	CASSQDGQTNTEAFF